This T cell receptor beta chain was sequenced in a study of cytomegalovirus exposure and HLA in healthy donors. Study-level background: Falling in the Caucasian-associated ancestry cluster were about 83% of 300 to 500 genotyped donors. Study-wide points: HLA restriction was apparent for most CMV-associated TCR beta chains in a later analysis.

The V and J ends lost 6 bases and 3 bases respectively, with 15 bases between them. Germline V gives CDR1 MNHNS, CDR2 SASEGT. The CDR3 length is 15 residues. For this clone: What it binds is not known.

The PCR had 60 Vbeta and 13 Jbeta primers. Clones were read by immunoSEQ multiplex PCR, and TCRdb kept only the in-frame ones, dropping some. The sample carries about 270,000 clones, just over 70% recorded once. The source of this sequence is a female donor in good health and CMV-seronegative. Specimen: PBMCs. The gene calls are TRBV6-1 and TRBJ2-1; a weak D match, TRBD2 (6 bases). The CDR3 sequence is CASRGVGGVYNEQFF. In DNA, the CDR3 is TGTGCCAGCAGAGGGGTAGGCGGGGTCTACAATGAGCAGTTCTTC.